Presented here are 2 T cell receptor beta chains from one specimen sequenced in a study of cytomegalovirus exposure and HLA in healthy donors. It was with 60 Vbeta and 13 Jbeta primers that the PCR ran. The method was immunoSEQ multiplex PCR; TCRdb's version includes in-frame clones alone and lacks a portion of them. This table has 150,000 to 200,000 clones, around three quarters appearing once. Sequencing was done on a sample of PBMCs. These receptors came from a woman in her 30s in good health and CMV-seropositive.

A single count supports this clone. The chain joins TRBV4-3 to TRBJ1-2, with D perhaps matching TRBD1 (6 bases). This CDR3 is 14 amino acids long. Trimming removed 5 bases from V and 5 bases from J, with 15 bases in between. Germline lookup yields CDR1 LGHNA and CDR2 YSLEER. The CDR3: CASSNAGTFYGYTF. For the CDR3, the DNA is TGCGCCAGCAGCAACGCCGGGACATTTTATGGCTACACCTTC.

This clone was observed a few times. The chain employs TRBV5-4 and TRBJ2-2; TRBD2 is a possible D gene (5 bases). Germline loops: CDR1 SGHNT, CDR2 YYREEE (reference sequence). This CDR3 has 15 amino acids. The germline V and J ends were trimmed by 2 bases and 0 bases, with 8 bases remaining between them. CDR3 loop: CASSFSGANTGELFF. The CDR3 bases are TGTGCCAGCAGCTTCAGCGGTGCGAACACCGGGGAGCTGTTTTTT. Complete variable domain (other parts from reference TRBV5-4 and TRBJ2-2): ETGVTQSPTHLIKTRGQQVTLRCSSQSGHNTVSWYQQALGQGPQFIFQYYREEENGRGNFPPRFSGLQFPNYSSELNVNALELDDSALYLCASSFSGANTGELFFGEGSRLTVL.